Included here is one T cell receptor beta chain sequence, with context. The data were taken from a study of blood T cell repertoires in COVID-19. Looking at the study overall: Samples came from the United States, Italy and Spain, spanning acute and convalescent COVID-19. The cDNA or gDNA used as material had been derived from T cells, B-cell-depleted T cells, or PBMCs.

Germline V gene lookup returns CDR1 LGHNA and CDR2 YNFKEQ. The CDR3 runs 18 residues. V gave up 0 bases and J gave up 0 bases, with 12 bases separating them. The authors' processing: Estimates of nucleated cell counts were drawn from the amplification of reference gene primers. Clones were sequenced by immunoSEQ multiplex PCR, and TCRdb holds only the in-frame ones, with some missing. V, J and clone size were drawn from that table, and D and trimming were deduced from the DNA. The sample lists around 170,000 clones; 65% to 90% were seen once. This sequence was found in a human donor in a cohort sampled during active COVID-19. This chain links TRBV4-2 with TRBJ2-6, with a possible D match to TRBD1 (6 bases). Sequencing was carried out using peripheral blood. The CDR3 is CASSQDPPDSSGANVLTF. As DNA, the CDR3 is TGTGCCAGCAGCCAAGACCCGCCGGACAGCTCTGGGGCCAACGTCCTGACTTTC.